The entry below describes one T cell receptor (beta chain). Its antigen remains undetermined. There are no base qualities to consult, and no much larger clone falls within one base. The record originates from a study of immune evolution from preneoplasia to lung adenocarcinoma (dated by TCRdb to 2020 to 2023). For context, the study as a whole: Immune contexture across lung adenocarcinoma precursors and invasive adenocarcinoma was profiled using immune gene expression, TCR sequencing and multiplex immunofluorescence. Resected precursor lesions (AAH, AIS, MIA) and invasive adenocarcinomas were compared against paired morphologically normal lung tissue. The sample size depended on which specimens were available, not on a prior power calculation. The immune data were combined with whole exome sequencing and methylation data from the same cohort of nodules. The overall cohort comprised roughly 52 patients with pulmonary nodules who underwent surgical resection. A total of approximately 56 patients contributed TCR sequencing data. The study reported that more than 85 samples were used for TCR sequencing. POLYSOLVER was used to infer class I HLA alleles from exome data, and LOHHLA was used to detect allele-specific HLA loss. Here is what the overall study found, with its caveats: Normal lung had the highest top T cell clone frequencies, and these frequencies appeared to fall progressively from AAH through AIS, MIA and invasive adenocarcinoma. Clonality was highest in normal lung, while later-stage lesions appeared to have lower clonality but higher T cell density and diversity. Because every patient came from Japan and China, how well the results apply to Western populations was uncertain. The findings were based on association rather than direct causation, and larger cohorts with long-term follow-up and longitudinal biopsies were deemed needed.

V loses 2 bases, J loses 4 bases, and the germline ends lie 8 bases apart. According to the germline V gene (reference sequence), CDR1 reads MNHEY and CDR2 reads SMNVEV. From cysteine to phenylalanine, the CDR3 is 13 amino acids long. This entry keeps only the CDR3 DNA: 39 bases, framed from base 1. TCR beta CDR3 regions were sequenced from DNA using the immunoSEQ hsTCRbeta Kit. On the study's bioinformatics: TCR sequencing data were analysed with the ImmunoSEQ Analyzer. T cell clonality was defined as 1 minus Pielou's evenness computed on productive rearrangements. The inverse Simpson index, applied to productive templates, was used to measure T cell diversity. T cell density was expressed as TCR beta template counts normalized to usable DNA, with usable DNA estimated by amplifying and sequencing housekeeping genes. Two-sided Kruskal-Wallis tests were used to compare TCR metrics between histologic stages. Held by TCRdb, this immuneACCESS table contains in-frame sequences only and omits some clones. Under half of the omission traces to an unresolved V gene where checked; the cause of the rest is unknown. V and J calls and clone size come straight from that table; D and trimming were deduced from the DNA. The sample table shows 6,000 to 7,000 clones, and about four fifths are seen once. The ten largest clones take up roughly 9.8% of the sample.

Patients underwent resection in Japan or China between the mid-2010s and the late 2010s. Two lung cancer pathologists independently confirmed the histologic diagnosis of each case on H&E slides. FFPE tissue was used for DNA isolation with the AllPrep DNA/RNA FFPE Kit. This chain is built from TRBV27 and TRBJ1-1; there is no confident call for the D gene. Sequenced sample: FFPE adjacent normal lung tissue. This clonotype originated in an older donor with lung adenocarcinoma. The sequence in DNA is TGTGCCAGCAGTTTAGTCCTGGGCACTGAAGCTTTCTTT. Its protein reads: CASSLVLGTEAFF.